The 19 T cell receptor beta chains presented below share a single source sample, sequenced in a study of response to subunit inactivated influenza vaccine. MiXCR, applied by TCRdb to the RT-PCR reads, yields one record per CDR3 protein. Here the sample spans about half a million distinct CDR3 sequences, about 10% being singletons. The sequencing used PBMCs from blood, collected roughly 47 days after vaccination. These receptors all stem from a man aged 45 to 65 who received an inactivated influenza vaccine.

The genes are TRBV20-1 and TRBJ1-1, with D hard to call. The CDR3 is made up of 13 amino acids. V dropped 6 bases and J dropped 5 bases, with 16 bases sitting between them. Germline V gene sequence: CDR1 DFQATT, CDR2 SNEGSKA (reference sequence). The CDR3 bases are TGCAGTGCCCTGCACGCCCTGGGGACTGAAGCTTTCTTT. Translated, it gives CSALHALGTEAFF.

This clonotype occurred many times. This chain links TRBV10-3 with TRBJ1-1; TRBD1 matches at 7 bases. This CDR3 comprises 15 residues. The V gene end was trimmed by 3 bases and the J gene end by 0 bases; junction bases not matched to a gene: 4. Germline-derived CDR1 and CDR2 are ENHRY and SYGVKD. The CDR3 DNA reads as TGTGCCATCAGTGAATCGGGACAGATGAACACTGAAGCTTTCTTT. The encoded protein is CAISESGQMNTEAFF.

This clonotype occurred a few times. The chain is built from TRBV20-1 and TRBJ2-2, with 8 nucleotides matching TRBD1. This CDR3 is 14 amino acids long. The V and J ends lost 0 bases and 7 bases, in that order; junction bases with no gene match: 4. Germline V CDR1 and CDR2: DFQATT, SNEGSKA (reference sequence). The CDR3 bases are TGCAGTGCTAGAGATCAGGGGGCGGGCGGGGAGCTGTTTTTT. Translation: CSARDQGAGGELFF.

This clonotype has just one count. The chain's CDR3 is CASSRRTPSSETQYF. As DNA, the CDR3 is TGTGCCAGCAGCAGACGGACTCCTTCTTCAGAGACCCAGTACTTC. The chain is built from TRBV3-1 and TRBJ2-5; tentative D call: TRBD2 (5 bases). Germline values: CDR1 LGHDT, CDR2 YNNKEL (reference sequence). The CDR3 length is 15 residues. Trimming shortened V by 5 bases and J by 4 bases, and 17 bases separated the two germline ends.

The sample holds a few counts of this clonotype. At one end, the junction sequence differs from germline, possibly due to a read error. CDR3 amino acids: CASSVAYEAKTPYEQYF. The CDR3 coding sequence is TGTGCCAGCAGCGTAGCCTATGAGGCCAAAACCCCCTACGAGCAGTACTTC. The chain is built from TRBV7-2 and TRBJ2-7; D not certain. The germline CDR1 and CDR2 sequences are SGHTA and FQGNSA. The CDR3 sequence is 17 residues long. Full variable domain (remainder filled in from reference TRBV7-2 and TRBJ2-7): GAGVSQSPSNKVTEKGKDVELRCDPISGHTALYWYRQSLGQGLEFLIYFQGNSAPDKSGLPSDRFSAERTGGSVSTLTIQRTQQEDSAVYLCASSVAYEAKTPYEQYFGPGTRLTVT.

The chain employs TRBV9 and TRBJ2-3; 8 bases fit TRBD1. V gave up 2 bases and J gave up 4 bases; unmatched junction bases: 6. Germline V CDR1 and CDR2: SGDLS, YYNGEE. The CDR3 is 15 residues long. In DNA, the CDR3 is TGTGCCAGCAGCGTGACAGGGGTCAGGTCAGATACGCAGTATTTT. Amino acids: CASSVTGVRSDTQYF.

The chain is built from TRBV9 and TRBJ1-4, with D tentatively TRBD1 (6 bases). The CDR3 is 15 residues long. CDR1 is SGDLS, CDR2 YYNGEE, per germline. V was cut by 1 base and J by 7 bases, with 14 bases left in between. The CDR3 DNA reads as TGTGCCAGCAGCGTATCCGACAGGCGGGTTGAAAAACTGTTTTTT. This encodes CASSVSDRRVEKLFF.

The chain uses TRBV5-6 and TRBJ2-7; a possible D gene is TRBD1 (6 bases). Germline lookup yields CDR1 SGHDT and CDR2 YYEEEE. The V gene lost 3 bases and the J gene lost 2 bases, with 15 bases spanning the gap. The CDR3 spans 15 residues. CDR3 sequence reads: CASSSRWTVPYEQYF. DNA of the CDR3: TGTGCCAGCAGCTCCCGGTGGACAGTCCCCTACGAGCAGTACTTC.

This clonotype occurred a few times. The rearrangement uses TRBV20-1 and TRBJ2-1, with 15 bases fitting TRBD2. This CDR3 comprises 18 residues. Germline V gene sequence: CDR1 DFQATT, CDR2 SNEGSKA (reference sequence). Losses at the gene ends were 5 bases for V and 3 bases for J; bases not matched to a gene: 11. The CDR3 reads CSAPWTSGRGGRYNEQFF. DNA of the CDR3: TGCAGTGCTCCCTGGACTAGCGGGAGGGGCGGTCGCTACAATGAGCAGTTCTTC.

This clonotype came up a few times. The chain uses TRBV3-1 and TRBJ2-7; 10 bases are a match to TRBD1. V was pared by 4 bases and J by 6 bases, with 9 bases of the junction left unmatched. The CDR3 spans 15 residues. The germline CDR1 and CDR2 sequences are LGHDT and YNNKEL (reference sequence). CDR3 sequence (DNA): TGTGCCAGCAGCCCTTCCGGGACAGGGGACCTCGAGCAGTACTTC. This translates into CASSPSGTGDLEQYF.

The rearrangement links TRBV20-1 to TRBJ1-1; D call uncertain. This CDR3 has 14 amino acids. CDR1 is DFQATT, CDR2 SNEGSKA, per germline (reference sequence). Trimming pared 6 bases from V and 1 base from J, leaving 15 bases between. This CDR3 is CSATTPEGNTEAFF. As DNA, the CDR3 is TGCAGTGCAACCACTCCGGAGGGGAACACTGAAGCTTTCTTT.

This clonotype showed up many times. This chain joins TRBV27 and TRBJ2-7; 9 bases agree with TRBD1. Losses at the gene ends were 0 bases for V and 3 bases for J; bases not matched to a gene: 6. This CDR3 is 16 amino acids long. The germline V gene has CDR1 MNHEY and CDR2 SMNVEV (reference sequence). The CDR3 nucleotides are TGTGCCAGCAGTTTATCCCCCCCGGGACAGGGCTACGAGCAGTACTTC. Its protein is CASSLSPPGQGYEQYF.

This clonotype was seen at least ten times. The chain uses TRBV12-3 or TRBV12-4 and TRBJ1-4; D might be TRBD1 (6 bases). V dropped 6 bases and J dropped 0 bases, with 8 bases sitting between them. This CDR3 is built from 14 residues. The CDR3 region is CASRDSATNEKLFF. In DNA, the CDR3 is TGTGCCAGCAGGGACAGCGCAACTAATGAAAAACTGTTTTTT.

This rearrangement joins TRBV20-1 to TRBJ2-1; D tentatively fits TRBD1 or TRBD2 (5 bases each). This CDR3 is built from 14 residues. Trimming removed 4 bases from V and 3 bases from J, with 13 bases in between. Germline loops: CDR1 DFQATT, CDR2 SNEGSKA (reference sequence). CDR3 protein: CSATPGQIYNEQFF. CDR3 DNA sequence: TGCAGTGCTACCCCGGGGCAGATCTACAATGAGCAGTTCTTC.

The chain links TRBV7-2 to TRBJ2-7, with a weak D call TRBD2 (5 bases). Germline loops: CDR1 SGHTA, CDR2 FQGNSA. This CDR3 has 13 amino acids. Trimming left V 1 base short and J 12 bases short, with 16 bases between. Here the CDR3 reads CASSLGGQSGTYF. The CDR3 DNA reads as TGTGCCAGCAGCTTAGGAGGGCAGAGCGGAACGTACTTC.

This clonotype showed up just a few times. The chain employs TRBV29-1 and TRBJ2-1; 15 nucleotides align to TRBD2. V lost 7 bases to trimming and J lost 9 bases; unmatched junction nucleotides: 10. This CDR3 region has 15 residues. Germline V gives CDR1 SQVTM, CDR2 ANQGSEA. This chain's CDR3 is CSGTVGLAGGGEQFF. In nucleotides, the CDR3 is TGCAGCGGGACCGTGGGACTAGCGGGAGGAGGTGAGCAGTTCTTC.

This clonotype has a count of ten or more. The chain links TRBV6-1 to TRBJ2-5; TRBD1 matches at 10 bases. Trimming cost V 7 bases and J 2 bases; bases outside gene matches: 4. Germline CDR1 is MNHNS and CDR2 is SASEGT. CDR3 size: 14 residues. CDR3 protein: CASILDRGQETQYF. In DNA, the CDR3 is TGTGCCAGCATATTGGACAGGGGGCAAGAGACCCAGTACTTC.

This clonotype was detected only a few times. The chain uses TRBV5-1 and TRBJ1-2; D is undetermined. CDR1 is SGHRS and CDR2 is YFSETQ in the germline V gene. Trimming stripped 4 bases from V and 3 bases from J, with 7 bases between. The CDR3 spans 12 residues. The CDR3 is CASSKTDYGYTF. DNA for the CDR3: TGCGCCAGCAGCAAAACAGACTATGGCTACACCTTC. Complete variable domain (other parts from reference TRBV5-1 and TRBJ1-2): KAGVTQTPRYLIKTRGQQVTLSCSPISGHRSVSWYQQTPGQGLQFLFEYFSETQRNKGNFPGRFSGRQFSNSRSEMNVSTLELGDSALYLCASSKTDYGYTFGSGTRLTVV.

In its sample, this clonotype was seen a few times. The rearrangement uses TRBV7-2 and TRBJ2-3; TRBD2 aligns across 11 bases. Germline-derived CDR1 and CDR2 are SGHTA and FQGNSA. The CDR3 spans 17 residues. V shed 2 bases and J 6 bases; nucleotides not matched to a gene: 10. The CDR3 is CASSLIGIAGGGDTQYF. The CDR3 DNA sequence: TGTGCCAGCAGCTTAATCGGGATAGCGGGAGGGGGTGATACGCAGTATTTT.